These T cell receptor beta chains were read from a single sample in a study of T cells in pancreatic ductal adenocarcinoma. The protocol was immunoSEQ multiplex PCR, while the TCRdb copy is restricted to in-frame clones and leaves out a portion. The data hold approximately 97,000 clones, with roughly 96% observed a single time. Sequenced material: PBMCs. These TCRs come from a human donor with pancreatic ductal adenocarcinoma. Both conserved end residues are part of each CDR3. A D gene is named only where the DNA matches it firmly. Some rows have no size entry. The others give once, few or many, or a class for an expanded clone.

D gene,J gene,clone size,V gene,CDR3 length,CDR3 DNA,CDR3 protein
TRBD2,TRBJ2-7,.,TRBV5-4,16,TGTGCCAGCAGCTCCGGAGGGACTAGCGGGAGTTACGAGCAGTACTTC,CASSSGGTSGSYEQYF
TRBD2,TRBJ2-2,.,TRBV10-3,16,TGTGCCATCTCGAAGAATAGCGGGGCGAACACCGGGGAGCTGTTTTTT,CAISKNSGANTGELFF
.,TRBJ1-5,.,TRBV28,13,TGTGCCAGCAGTCTCCCCAGCAATCAGCCCCAGCATTTT,CASSLPSNQPQHF
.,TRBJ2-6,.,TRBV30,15,TGTGCCTGGAAGTCGACAGCTTCGGGGGCCAACGTCCTGACTTTC,CAWKSTASGANVLTF
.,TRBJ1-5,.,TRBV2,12,TGTGCCAGCAGTGAAACAGATCAGCCCCAGCATTTT,CASSETDQPQHF
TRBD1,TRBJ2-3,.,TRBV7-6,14,TGTGCCAGCAGCTTACGACAGGGGTTTGATACGCAGTATTTT,CASSLRQGFDTQYF
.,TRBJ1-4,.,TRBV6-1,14,TGTGCCAGCAGCGATGGAGGGGAGAATGAAAAACTGTTTTTT,CASSDGGENEKLFF
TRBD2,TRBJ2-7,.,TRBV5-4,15,TGTGCCAGCAGCCGGGGGGCGGGACTAGCATACGAGCAGTACTTC,CASSRGAGLAYEQYF
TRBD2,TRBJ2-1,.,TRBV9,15,TGTGCCAGCAGCGTTGGGAGGGGCTCCTACAATGAGCAGTTCTTC,CASSVGRGSYNEQFF
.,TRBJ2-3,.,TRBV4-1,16,TGCGCCAGCAGCCTCGTGTTGGCGGGATCGGTAGATACGCAGTATTTT,CASSLVLAGSVDTQYF
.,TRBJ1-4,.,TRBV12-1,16,TGTGCCAGCAGCCCCGACGCCGGACAGGGCGCAGAAAAACTGTTTTTT,CASSPDAGQGAEKLFF
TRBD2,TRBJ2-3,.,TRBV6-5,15,TGTGCCAGCAGTTACACTAGCGGGAGTTTAGATACGCAGTATTTT,CASSYTSGSLDTQYF
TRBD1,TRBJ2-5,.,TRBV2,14,TGTGCCAGCAGCGGACAGGGTGTGCAAGAGACCCAGTACTTC,CASSGQGVQETQYF
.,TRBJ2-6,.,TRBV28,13,TGTGCCACCTATGACACTGGGGCCAACGTCCTGACTTTC,CATYDTGANVLTF
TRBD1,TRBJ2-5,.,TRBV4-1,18,TGCGCCAGCAGCCAAGTTTCGGGGTTGGACAGGGGGTGGGAGACCCAGTACTTC,CASSQVSGLDRGWETQYF
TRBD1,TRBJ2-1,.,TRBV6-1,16,TGTGCCAGCAGTAAAGCCGGGACAGGCAATATAGTAGAGCAGTTCTTC,CASSKAGTGNIVEQFF
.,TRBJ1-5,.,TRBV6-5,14,TGTGCCAGCAGTGCCGGGGTAAGCAATCAGCCCCAGCATTTT,CASSAGVSNQPQHF
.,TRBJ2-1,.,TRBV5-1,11,TGCGCCAGCAGCTACGGGTTCGAGCAGTTCTTC,CASSYGFEQFF
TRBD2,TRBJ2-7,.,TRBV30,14,TGTGCCTGGAGTGTAACTAGCGGTTCCTACGAGCAGTACTTC,CAWSVTSGSYEQYF
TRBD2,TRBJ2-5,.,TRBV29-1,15,TGCAGCGTTGCGGCGGGAGGGCCCTACGGGGAGACCCAGTACTTC,CSVAAGGPYGETQYF
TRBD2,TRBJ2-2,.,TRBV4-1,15,TGCGCCAGCAGCCAATTAGCGGGAGCTACCGGGGAGCTGTTTTTT,CASSQLAGATGELFF
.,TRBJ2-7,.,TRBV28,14,TGTGCCAGCAGACCTGGACAGATTCTGGACGAGCAGTACTTC,CASRPGQILDEQYF
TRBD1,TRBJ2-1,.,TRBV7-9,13,TGTGCCAGCAGCTTGGAAGGGGACAGGGCCCCAATCTTC,CASSLEGDRAPIF
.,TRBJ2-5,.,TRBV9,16,TGTGCCAGCAGCGTAGATTGGGACGGAGGGCAAGAGACCCAGTACTTC,CASSVDWDGGQETQYF
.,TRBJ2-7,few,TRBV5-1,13,TGCGCCAGCACCAATGACAATTCCTACGAGCAGTACTTC,CASTNDNSYEQYF
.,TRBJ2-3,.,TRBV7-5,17,TGTGTCAGAAGCTTAGTTGTAGCGGGAGTTTGTACAGATACGCAGTATTTT,CVRSLVVAGVCTDTQYF
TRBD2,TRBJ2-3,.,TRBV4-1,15,TGCGCCAGCAGCCACACTAGCGGAAACACAGATACGCAGTATTTT,CASSHTSGNTDTQYF
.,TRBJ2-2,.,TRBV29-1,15,TGCAGCGTGGGGCGACAACATTCGAACACCGGGGAGCTGTTTTTT,CSVGRQHSNTGELFF
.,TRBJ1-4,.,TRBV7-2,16,TGTGCCAGCAGCTTAGATCTAGGGGCAACTAATGAAAAACTGTTTTTT,CASSLDLGATNEKLFF
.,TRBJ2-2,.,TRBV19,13,TGTGCCAGTAGGATGAGCGGGTCCGGGGAGCTGTTTTTT,CASRMSGSGELFF
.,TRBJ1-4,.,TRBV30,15,TGTGCCTGGAGTGTAGGTGGAGGAACTAATGAAAAACTGTTTTTT,CAWSVGGGTNEKLFF